This T cell receptor (beta chain) was documented in a study of T cells in Graves' hyperthyroidism and ophthalmopathy. The overall study: Sampling of peripheral blood happened at initial diagnosis, prior to any treatment.

The CDR3 is 14 amino acids. Germline V gene lookup returns CDR1 MDHEN and CDR2 SYDVKM. On this clonotype: Its matching antigen is unknown. A clone one base away is much larger, so this may be a read error.

Researchers amplified the TCR beta CDR3 regions from RNA transcripts. RT-PCR in the first round (using the HTBI primer set) targeted the TCR CDR3. TCRdb re-analysed the multiplex PCR reads in MiXCR, keeping a single row per CDR3 protein. The sample includes around 370,000 distinct CDR3 sequences, about a fifth of them seen just once. Study-wide points: Blood also showed most of the thyroid clonotypes that were expanded above 0.001. Through a model of 13 V-J features, ophthalmopathy was separated from stable hyperthyroidism.

The sequenced sample was blood. The receptor's source is a man aged 18 to 35 with Graves' ophthalmopathy. This rearrangement joins TRBV28 to TRBJ2-7; the D gene could be TRBD1 or TRBD2 (5 bases each). The DNA for the CDR3 is TGTGTCAGCCTTACCGGGACCTCCTCCTACGAGCAGTACTTC. It encodes CVSLTGTSSYEQYF.